Below are 8 T cell receptor beta chains sequenced from a single sample in a study. Each CDR3 protein gets one entry after TCRdb re-called the RT-PCR reads with MiXCR. The sample shows 650,000 to 800,000 distinct CDR3 sequences, 12% to 15% of them seen only once. The sequenced sample was memory CD4+ T cells from blood. The receptors stem from a female donor in good health, serving as a healthy control.

This clonotype was counted between two and nine times. The genes are TRBV28 and TRBJ2-3, with 8 bases lining up with TRBD2. This CDR3 comprises 15 residues. V lost 8 bases, J lost 5 bases, and 12 bases stayed unmatched. Per the germline V gene, CDR1 is MDHEN and CDR2 is SYDVKM. This CDR3 reads CASGEAGLGKDTQYF. CDR3 in DNA: TGTGCCAGCGGTGAGGCGGGACTAGGCAAAGATACGCAGTATTTT. The whole variable domain, remainder taken from reference TRBV28 and TRBJ2-3, is DVKVTQSSRYLVKRTGEKVFLECVQDMDHENMFWYRQDPGLGLRLIYFSYDVKMKEKGDIPEGYSVSREKKERFSLILESASTNQTSMYLCASGEAGLGKDTQYFGPGTRLTVL.

The V and J genes are TRBV20-1 and TRBJ1-2; D may be TRBD1 (6 bases). The germline V gene encodes CDR1 DFQATT and CDR2 SNEGSKA (reference sequence). V was shortened by 6 bases and J by 4 bases, with 21 bases between the two germline ends. This CDR3 comprises 15 residues. The CDR3 DNA reads TGCAGTGCCCGATGGTCGGGGGCGCATCGCTATGGCTACACCTTC. Protein: CSARWSGAHRYGYTF.

This chain uses TRBV20-1 with TRBJ2-7, with 11 bases lining up with TRBD2. V dropped 5 bases and J dropped 2; count of bases not matched to a gene: 8. Germline values: CDR1 DFQATT, CDR2 SNEGSKA (reference sequence). This CDR3 has 15 residues. The CDR3 is CSAATLLAGAYEQYF. CDR3 nucleotide sequence: TGCAGTGCTGCAACCCTACTAGCGGGGGCCTACGAGCAGTACTTC.

This clonotype was counted a single time. The chain employs TRBV5-3 and TRBJ2-2; 9 bases are shared with TRBD1. TRBV5-3 is flagged as an ORF with uncertain function. This CDR3 comprises 18 residues. Trimming removed 8 bases from V and 6 bases from J; junction bases left unmatched: 20. CDR3 residues: CASPMRTGTGNFPGELFF. The CDR3 DNA is TGTGCCAGCCCGATGAGAACCGGGACAGGGAATTTTCCCGGGGAGCTGTTTTTT.

This clonotype was observed many times. The chain recombines TRBV20-1 with TRBJ2-5; D remains ambiguous. The V end was cut by 4 bases, the J end by 4 bases, with 13 bases between. The CDR3 extends over 13 amino acids. Looked up from germline, CDR1 is DFQATT and CDR2 is SNEGSKA (reference sequence). CDR3 in DNA: TGCAGTGCTAAACGCCTCGGTGGAGAGACCCAGTACTTC. Its translation: CSAKRLGGETQYF.

The rearrangement links TRBV12-3 or TRBV12-4 to TRBJ1-5; 10 positions match TRBD1. The CDR3 sequence is 16 residues long. Trimming took 1 base from V and 7 from J; bases not matched to a gene: 7. Here the CDR3 reads CASSLGGQGPGQPQHF. CDR3 nucleotides: TGTGCCAGCAGTTTAGGGGGACAGGGGCCGGGGCAGCCCCAGCATTTT.

This clonotype came up many times. The chain is built from TRBV25-1 and TRBJ2-7; D not certain. Germline V gene lookup returns CDR1 MGHDK and CDR2 SYGVNS. Trimming cost V 1 base and J 3 bases, with 7 bases left between them. This CDR3 spans 13 amino acids. CDR3 sequence reads: CASSEWAGYEQYF. CDR3 sequence (DNA): TGTGCCAGCAGTGAATGGGCAGGCTACGAGCAGTACTTC.

This rearrangement joins TRBV9 to TRBJ1-1, with D possibly TRBD1 on 6 matching bases. The germline V gene encodes CDR1 SGDLS and CDR2 YYNGEE. The CDR3 spans 18 residues. Trimming pared 4 bases from V and 0 bases from J, leaving 22 bases between. The CDR3 loop is CASSRTYGSGTMNTEAFF. In DNA, the CDR3 is TGTGCCAGCAGCAGAACGTATGGGAGTGGGACAATGAACACTGAAGCTTTCTTT.